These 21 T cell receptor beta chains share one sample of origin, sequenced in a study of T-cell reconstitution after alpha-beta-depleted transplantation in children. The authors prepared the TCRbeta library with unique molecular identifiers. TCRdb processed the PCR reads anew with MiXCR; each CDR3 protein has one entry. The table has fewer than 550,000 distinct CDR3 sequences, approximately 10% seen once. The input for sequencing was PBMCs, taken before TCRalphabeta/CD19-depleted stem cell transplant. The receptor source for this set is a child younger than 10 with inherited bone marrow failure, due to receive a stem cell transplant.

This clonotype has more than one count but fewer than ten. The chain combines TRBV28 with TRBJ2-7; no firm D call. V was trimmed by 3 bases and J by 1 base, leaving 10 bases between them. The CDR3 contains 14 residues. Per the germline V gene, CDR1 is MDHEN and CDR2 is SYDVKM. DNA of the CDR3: TGTGCCAGCAGTTTCCTGGCGGCTTCCTACGAGCAGTACTTC. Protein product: CASSFLAASYEQYF.

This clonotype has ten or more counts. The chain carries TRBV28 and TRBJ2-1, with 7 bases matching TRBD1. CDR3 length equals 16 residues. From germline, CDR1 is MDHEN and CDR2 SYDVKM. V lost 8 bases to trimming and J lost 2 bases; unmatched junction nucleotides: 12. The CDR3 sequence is CASAHLQGNPYNEQFF. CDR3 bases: TGTGCCAGCGCACATCTACAGGGGAACCCCTACAATGAGCAGTTCTTC.

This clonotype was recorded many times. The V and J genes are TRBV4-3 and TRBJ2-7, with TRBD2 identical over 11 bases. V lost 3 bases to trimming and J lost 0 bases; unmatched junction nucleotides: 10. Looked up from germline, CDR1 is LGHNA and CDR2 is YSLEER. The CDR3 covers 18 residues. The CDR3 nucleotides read TGCGCCAGCAGCCAGCGCTACCCCACTAGCGGGAGCTCCTACGAGCAGTACTTC. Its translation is CASSQRYPTSGSSYEQYF.

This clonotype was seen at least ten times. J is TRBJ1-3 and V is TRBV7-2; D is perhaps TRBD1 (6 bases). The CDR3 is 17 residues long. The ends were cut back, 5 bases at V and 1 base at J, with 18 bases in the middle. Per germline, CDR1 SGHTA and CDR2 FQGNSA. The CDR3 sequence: CASSPGTPTRSGNTIYF. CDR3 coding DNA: TGTGCCAGCAGCCCAGGGACACCAACCAGGTCTGGAAACACCATATATTTT.

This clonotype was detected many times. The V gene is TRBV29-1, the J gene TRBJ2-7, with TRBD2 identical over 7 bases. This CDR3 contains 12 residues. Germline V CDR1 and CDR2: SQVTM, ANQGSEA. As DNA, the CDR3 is TGCAGTATAGGGGACTACATTTACGAGCAGTACTTC. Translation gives CSIGDYIYEQYF.

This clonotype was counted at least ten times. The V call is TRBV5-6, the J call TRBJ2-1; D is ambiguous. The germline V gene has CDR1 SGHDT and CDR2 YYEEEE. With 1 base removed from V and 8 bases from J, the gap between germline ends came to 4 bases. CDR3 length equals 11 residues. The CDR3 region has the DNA TGTGCCAGCAGCTTGAACCATGAGCAGTTCTTC. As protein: CASSLNHEQFF. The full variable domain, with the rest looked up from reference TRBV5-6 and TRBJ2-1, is DAGVTQSPTHLIKTRGQQVTLRCSPKSGHDTVSWYQQALGQGPQFIFQYYEEEERQRGNFPDRFSGHQFPNYSSELNVNALLLGDSALYLCASSLNHEQFFGPGTRLTVL.

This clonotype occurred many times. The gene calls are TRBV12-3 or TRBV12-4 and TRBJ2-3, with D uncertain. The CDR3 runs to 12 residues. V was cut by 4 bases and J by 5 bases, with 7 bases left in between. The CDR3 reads CASSSIRDTQYF. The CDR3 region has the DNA TGTGCCAGCAGTTCCATAAGAGATACGCAGTATTTT.

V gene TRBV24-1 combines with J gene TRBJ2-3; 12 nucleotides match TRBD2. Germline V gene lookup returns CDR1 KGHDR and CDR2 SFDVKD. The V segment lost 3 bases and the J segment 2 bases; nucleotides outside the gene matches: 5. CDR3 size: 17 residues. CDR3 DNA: TGTGCCACCAGTGATCCCGGACTAGCGGGGTTCACAGATACGCAGTATTTT. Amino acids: CATSDPGLAGFTDTQYF.

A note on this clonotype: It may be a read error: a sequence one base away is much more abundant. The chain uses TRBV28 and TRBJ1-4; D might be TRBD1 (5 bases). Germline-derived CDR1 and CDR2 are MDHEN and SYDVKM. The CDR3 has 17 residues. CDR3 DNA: TGTGTCATCAGTCGCCCGGGGCGGAAGAGCCCGAATGAAAAACTGTTTTTT. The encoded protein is CVISRPGRKSPNEKLFF. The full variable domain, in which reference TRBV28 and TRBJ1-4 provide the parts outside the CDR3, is DVKVTQSSRYLVKRTGEKVFLECVQDMDHENMFWYRQDPGLGLRLIYFSYDVKMKEKGDIPEGYSVSREKKERFSLILESASTNQTSMYLCVISRPGRKSPNEKLFFGSGTQLSVL.

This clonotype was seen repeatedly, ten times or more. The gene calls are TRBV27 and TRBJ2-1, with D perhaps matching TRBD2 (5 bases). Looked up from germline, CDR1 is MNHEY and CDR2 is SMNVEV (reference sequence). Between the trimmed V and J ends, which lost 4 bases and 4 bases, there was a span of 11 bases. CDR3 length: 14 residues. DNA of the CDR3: TGTGCCAGCAGTTGGGCTAGCAGTTACAATGAGCAGTTCTTC. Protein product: CASSWASSYNEQFF.

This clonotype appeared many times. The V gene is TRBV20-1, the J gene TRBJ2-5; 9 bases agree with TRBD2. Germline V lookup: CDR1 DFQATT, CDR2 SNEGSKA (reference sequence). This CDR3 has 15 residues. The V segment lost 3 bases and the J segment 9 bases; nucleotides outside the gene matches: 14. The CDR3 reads CSASSSGTPLGAQYF. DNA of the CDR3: TGCAGTGCTAGCTCTAGCGGGACACCACTGGGGGCCCAGTACTTC.

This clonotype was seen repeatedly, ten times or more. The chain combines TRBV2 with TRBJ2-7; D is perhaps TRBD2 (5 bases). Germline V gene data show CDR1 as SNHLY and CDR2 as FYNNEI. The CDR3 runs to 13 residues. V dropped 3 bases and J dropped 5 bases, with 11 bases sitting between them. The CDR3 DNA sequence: TGTGCCAGCAGTGATAGCGTTTCGGACGAGCAGTACTTC. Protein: CASSDSVSDEQYF.

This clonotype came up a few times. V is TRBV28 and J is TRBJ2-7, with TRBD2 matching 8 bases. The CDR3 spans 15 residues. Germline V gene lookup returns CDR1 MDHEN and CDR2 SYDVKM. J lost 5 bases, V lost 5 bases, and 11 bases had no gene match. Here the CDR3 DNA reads TGTGCCAGCAGTCTTTCCTCGAGCGGGAGTAACGAGCAGTACTTC. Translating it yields CASSLSSSGSNEQYF.

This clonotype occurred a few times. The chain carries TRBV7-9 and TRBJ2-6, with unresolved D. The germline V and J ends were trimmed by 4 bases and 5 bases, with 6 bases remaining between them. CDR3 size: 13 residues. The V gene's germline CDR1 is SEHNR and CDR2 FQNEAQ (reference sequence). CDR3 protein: CASSSSRANVLTF. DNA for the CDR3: TGTGCCAGCAGCTCTTCTAGGGCCAACGTCCTGACTTTC.

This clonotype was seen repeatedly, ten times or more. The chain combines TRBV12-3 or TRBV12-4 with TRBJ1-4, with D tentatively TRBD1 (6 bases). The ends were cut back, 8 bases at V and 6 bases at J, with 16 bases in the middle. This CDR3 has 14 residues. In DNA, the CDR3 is TGTGCCAGCGGACGGACAGCTGGGGATGAAAAACTGTTTTTT. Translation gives CASGRTAGDEKLFF.

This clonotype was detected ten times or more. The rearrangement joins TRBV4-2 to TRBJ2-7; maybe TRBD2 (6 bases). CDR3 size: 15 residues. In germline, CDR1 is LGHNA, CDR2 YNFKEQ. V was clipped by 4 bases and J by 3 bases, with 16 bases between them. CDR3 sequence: CASSPVVPGDYEQYF. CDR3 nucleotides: TGTGCCAGCAGCCCTGTGGTCCCGGGAGACTACGAGCAGTACTTC.

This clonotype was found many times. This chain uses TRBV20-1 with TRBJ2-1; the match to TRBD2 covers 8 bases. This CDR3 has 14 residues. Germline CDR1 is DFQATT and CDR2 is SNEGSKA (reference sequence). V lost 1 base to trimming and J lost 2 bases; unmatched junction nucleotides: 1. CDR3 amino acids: CSARAGGPYNEQFF. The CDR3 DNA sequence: TGCAGTGCTAGAGCGGGAGGGCCCTACAATGAGCAGTTCTTC.

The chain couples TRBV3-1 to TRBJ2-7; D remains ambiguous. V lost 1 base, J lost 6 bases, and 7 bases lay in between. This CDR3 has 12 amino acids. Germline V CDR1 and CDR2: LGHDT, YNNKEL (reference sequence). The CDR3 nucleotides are TGTGCCAGCAGCCAAGCTACTACCGAGCAGTACTTC. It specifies CASSQATTEQYF.

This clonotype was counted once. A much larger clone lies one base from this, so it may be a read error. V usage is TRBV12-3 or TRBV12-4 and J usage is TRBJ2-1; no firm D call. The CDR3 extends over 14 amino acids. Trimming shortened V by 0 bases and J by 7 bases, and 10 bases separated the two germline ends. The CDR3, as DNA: TGTGCCAGCAGTTTAGCGGTACGTGCGAATGAGCAGTTCTTC. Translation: CASSLAVRANEQFF.

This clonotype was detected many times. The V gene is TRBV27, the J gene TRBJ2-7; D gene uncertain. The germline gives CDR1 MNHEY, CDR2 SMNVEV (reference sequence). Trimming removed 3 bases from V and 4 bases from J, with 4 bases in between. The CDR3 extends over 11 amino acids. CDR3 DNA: TGTGCCAGCAGTTTTGGGTACGAGCAGTACTTC. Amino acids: CASSFGYEQYF.

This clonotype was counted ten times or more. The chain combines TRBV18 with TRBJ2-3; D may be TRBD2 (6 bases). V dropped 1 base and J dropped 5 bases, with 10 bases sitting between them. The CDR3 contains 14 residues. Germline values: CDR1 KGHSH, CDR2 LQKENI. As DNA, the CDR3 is TGTGCCAGCTCACCACTTCAGGGAGGAGATACGCAGTATTTT. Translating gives CASSPLQGGDTQYF.